These 9 T cell receptor beta chains originate from one sample sequenced in a study of blood T cell repertoires in COVID-19. The data were produced by immunoSEQ multiplex PCR, yet TCRdb's version contains in-frame clones alone and is incomplete. Of roughly 43,000 clones listed, around 86% were seen once; the top ten hold under 4%. Material: PBMCs or T cells enriched from blood (not recorded which). All receptors derive from a woman in her forties or fifties who had recovered from COVID-19.

This sequence joins TRBV20-1 and TRBJ2-5; TRBD2 agrees at 13 bases. The V and J ends lost 3 bases and 5 bases, in that order; junction bases with no gene match: 6. The length of the CDR3 is 15 residues. Germline V CDR1 and CDR2: DFQATT, SNEGSKA (reference sequence). CDR3 in amino acids: CSASRTSGSWETQYF. The CDR3, as DNA: TGCAGTGCTAGTAGGACTAGCGGGAGTTGGGAGACCCAGTACTTC.

The CDR3 protein is CASSASRGEPGELFF. The CDR3 nucleotides read TGTGCCAGCAGCGCTAGCCGGGGGGAACCCGGGGAGCTGTTTTTT. The chain combines TRBV9 with TRBJ2-2; 7 bases are a match to TRBD2. The CDR3 consists of 15 residues. The junction had 8 bases not matched to a gene; V was cut back by 3 bases and J by 6 bases. From germline, CDR1 is SGDLS and CDR2 YYNGEE.

The gene calls are TRBV27 and TRBJ2-7; D is ambiguous. CDR1 and CDR2 from the germline V gene are MNHEY and SMNVEV (reference sequence). Trimming removed 8 bases from V and 3 bases from J, with 11 bases in between. The CDR3 runs to 12 residues. This CDR3 reads CASAMVIYEQYF. CDR3 nucleotides: TGTGCCAGCGCTATGGTGATCTACGAGCAGTACTTC.

The table lists this clone with a few counts. The chain combines TRBV7-2 with TRBJ2-7; 7 bases are shared with TRBD1. This CDR3 contains 15 residues. The germline V gene encodes CDR1 SGHTA and CDR2 FQGNSA. V shed 5 bases and J 7 bases; nucleotides not matched to a gene: 14. CDR3 amino acids: CASSLRDSFMGEQYF. In DNA form, the CDR3 reads TGTGCCAGCAGCCTTAGGGACAGCTTCATGGGGGAGCAGTACTTC.

V gene TRBV5-1 combines with J gene TRBJ1-3; 7 bases match TRBD1. Unmatched junction bases numbered 6, after V lost 3 bases and J lost 0 bases. CDR3 length equals 16 residues. CDR1 SGHRS and CDR2 YFSETQ come from the germline V gene. CDR3 DNA: TGCGCCAGCAGCTCGGACAGGCAGAGCTCTGGAAACACCATATATTTT. Amino acid sequence: CASSSDRQSSGNTIYF.

This rearrangement joins TRBV5-6 to TRBJ2-3; D not certain. Trimming shortened V by 7 bases and J by 1 base, and 10 bases separated the two germline ends. The CDR3 extends over 13 amino acids. CDR1 and CDR2 from the germline V gene are SGHDT and YYEEEE. CDR3 bases: TGTGCCAGCGGCCTTCTAGGCACAGATACGCAGTATTTT. Translating gives CASGLLGTDTQYF.

The chain recombines TRBV7-9 with TRBJ2-3, with 7 bases identical to TRBD1. V lost 5 bases and J lost 3; bases outside the gene matches: 5. Germline CDR1 is SEHNR and CDR2 is FQNEAQ (reference sequence). The CDR3 is 14 residues long. The CDR3 sequence is CASSDRQGTDTQYF. Here the CDR3 DNA reads TGTGCCAGCAGCGACCGACAGGGAACAGATACGCAGTATTTT.

This clone was seen just once. This chain joins TRBV27 and TRBJ1-1; D is ambiguous. Trimming left V 2 bases short and J 5 bases short, with 9 bases between. The CDR3 length is 13 residues. Germline CDR1 and CDR2: MNHEY and SMNVEV (reference sequence). CDR3 amino acids: CASSLALSTEAFF. The CDR3 DNA is TGTGCCAGCAGTTTAGCCCTCAGTACTGAAGCTTTCTTT.

As DNA, the CDR3 is TGTGCCAGCAGCTTAGAGAACTATCAGCCCCAGCATTTT. Translation: CASSLENYQPQHF. The gene calls are TRBV7-9 and TRBJ1-5; D remains ambiguous. Germline V gene data show CDR1 as SEHNR and CDR2 as FQNEAQ (reference sequence). Trimming shortened V by 1 base and J by 5 bases, and 6 bases separated the two germline ends. There are 13 residues in the CDR3.